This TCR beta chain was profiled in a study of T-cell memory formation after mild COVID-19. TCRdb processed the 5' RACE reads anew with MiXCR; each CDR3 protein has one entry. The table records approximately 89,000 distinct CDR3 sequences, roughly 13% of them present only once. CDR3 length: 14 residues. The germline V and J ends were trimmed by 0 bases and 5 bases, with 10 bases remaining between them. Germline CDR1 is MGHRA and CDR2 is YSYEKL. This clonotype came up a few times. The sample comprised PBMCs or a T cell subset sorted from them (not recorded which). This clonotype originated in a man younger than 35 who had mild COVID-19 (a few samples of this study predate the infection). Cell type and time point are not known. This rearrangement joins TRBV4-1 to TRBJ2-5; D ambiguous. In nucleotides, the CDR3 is TGCGCCAGCAGCCAAGAAGCCGCCGGGGAGACCCAGTACTTC. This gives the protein CASSQEAAGETQYF.